This T cell receptor (beta chain) is drawn from a study of T cells in Graves' hyperthyroidism and ophthalmopathy. Regarding the study as a whole: The authors' 13 V-J model separated ophthalmopathy from stable hyperthyroidism.

Diagnostic assessment was based on clinical symptoms, serum thyroxine and TRAb, thyroid ultrasound and orbital computed tomography. It was RNA transcripts that yielded the amplified TCR beta CDR3 regions. HTBI primers drove first-round RT-PCR of the TCR CDR3. TCRdb used MiXCR to reprocess the multiplex PCR reads, holding one entry per CDR3 protein. The profile covers about 510,000 distinct CDR3 sequences, with about 45% appearing a single time and about 45% taken by the ten largest. Concerning this clonotype: The antigen is not known.

Trimming took 8 bases from V and 3 from J, leaving 11 bases between them. The CDR3 has 12 residues. CDR1 is ENHRY and CDR2 is SYGVKD in the germline V gene. The sequence was obtained from an adult woman with Graves' disease, either hyperthyroidism or ophthalmopathy (not recorded which). This chain links TRBV10-3 with TRBJ2-7, with a possible D match to TRBD1 (6 bases). Specimen: peripheral blood or thyroid tissue (not recorded which). The CDR3 DNA sequence: TGTGCCATCGCCAAACAGGGCTACGAGCAGTACTTC. Translated: CAIAKQGYEQYF.